Listed here are 9 T cell receptor beta chains from one sample, sequenced in a study of T cell changes during pregnancy in multiple sclerosis. Profiling relied on immunoSEQ multiplex PCR, and the TCRdb table lists in-frame clones only, not all of them. Of some 100,000 clones listed, about 94% are singletons. The material sequenced was peripheral blood, taken before pregnancy. The receptor set was obtained from a female donor with multiple sclerosis, enrolled in a pregnancy study.

The V gene is TRBV6-1, the J gene TRBJ1-2; D might be TRBD1 (5 bases). The CDR3 is 16 amino acids. Trimming took 1 base from V and 4 from J, leaving 16 bases between them. The germline gives CDR1 MNHNS, CDR2 SASEGT. The CDR3 is CASSEEEGPSLYGYTF. CDR3 DNA sequence: TGTGCCAGCAGTGAAGAGGAGGGGCCTTCCCTCTATGGCTACACCTTC.

The rearrangement uses TRBV28 and TRBJ1-5; a weak D match, TRBD1 (5 bases). CDR1 MDHEN and CDR2 SYDVKM come from the germline V gene. This CDR3 comprises 16 residues. Between the trimmed V and J ends, which lost 3 bases and 0 bases, there was a span of 12 bases. CDR3 sequence (DNA): TGTGCCAGCAGTTTGAAAGGGGTCTATAGCAATCAGCCCCAGCATTTT. Encoded protein: CASSLKGVYSNQPQHF.

V is TRBV28 and J is TRBJ1-1; D gene ambiguous. Germline CDR1 and CDR2: MDHEN and SYDVKM. This CDR3 spans 14 amino acids. V lost 3 bases to trimming and J lost 1 base, with 9 bases between them. The CDR3 sequence: CASSFNLPNTEAFF. DNA of the CDR3: TGTGCCAGCAGTTTTAATCTCCCGAACACTGAAGCTTTCTTT.

V gene TRBV18 combines with J gene TRBJ2-5; perhaps TRBD2 as D (6 bases). The germline V gene has CDR1 KGHSH and CDR2 LQKENI. CDR3 length equals 14 residues. Trimming cost V 4 bases and J 6 bases, with 15 bases left between them. The CDR3 DNA reads as TGTGCCAGCTCACGGGGGGACGAGCGGCAGACCCAGTACTTC. Protein: CASSRGDERQTQYF. Together with reference TRBV18 and TRBJ2-5, the CDR3 gives the full variable domain: NAGVMQNPRHLVRRRGQEARLRCSPMKGHSHVYWYRQLPEEGLKFMVYLQKENIIDESGMPKERFSAEFPKEGPSILRIQQVVRGDSAAYFCASSRGDERQTQYFGPGTRLLVL.

As DNA, the CDR3 is TGTGCCAGCAGCCTAGGCGAGAGCTTTAATGAAAAACTGTTTTTT. This encodes CASSLGESFNEKLFF. The chain uses TRBV9 and TRBJ1-4; D gene unclear. CDR3 length: 15 residues. Germline-derived CDR1 and CDR2 are SGDLS and YYNGEE. V was pared by 4 bases and J by 4 bases, with 14 bases between. The whole variable domain, remainder taken from reference TRBV9 and TRBJ1-4, is DSGVTQTPKHLITATGQRVTLRCSPRSGDLSVYWYQQSLDQGLQFLIQYYNGEERAKGNILERFSAQQFPDLHSELNLSSLELGDSALYFCASSLGESFNEKLFFGSGTQLSVL.

The chain recombines TRBV21-1 with TRBJ2-5; the table names TRBD2, a call not compared with the DNA. TRBV21-1 is a listed pseudogene. The CDR3 is 17 amino acids. The CDR3 here is CASSALGASGRVETQYF. The CDR3, as DNA: TGTGCCAGCAGCGCCCTGGGGGCTAGCGGGAGAGTAGAGACCCAGTACTTC.

The chain couples TRBV4-1 to TRBJ1-3; D is perhaps TRBD1 (5 bases). The CDR3 length is 21 residues. Trimming left V 0 bases short and J 0 bases short, with 24 bases between. Per the germline V gene, CDR1 is MGHRA and CDR2 is YSYEKL. CDR3 loop: CASSQDRRQGYYESSGNTIYF. The CDR3 DNA reads TGCGCCAGCAGCCAAGATAGAAGGCAGGGTTATTACGAAAGCTCTGGAAACACCATATATTTT.

The chain carries TRBV4-1 and TRBJ2-4; D call uncertain. Trimming removed 1 base at V and 4 bases at J, with 14 bases between. Germline V gives CDR1 MGHRA, CDR2 YSYEKL. CDR3 length: 16 amino acids. This CDR3 reads CASSQGVASQKNIQYF. In DNA, the CDR3 is TGCGCCAGCAGCCAAGGGGTCGCTAGTCAGAAAAACATTCAGTACTTC.

This clone was counted once. The CDR3, as DNA: TGTGCCAGTAACAGGAGCAATCAGCCCCAGCATTTT. Protein sequence: CASNRSNQPQHF. This sequence joins TRBV19 and TRBJ1-5, with D perhaps matching TRBD1 (5 bases). The CDR3 length is 12 residues. Trimming shortened V by 7 bases and J by 1 base, and 5 bases separated the two germline ends. The germline gives CDR1 LNHDA, CDR2 SQIVND (reference sequence).